Many counts were recorded for the clone carrying this T cell receptor beta chain. What it binds is unknown. These data originate in a study of T cells in Graves' hyperthyroidism and ophthalmopathy. Study-wide background: Any treatment followed the collection of peripheral blood at initial diagnosis. Findings and limits, study-wide: The model made its ophthalmopathy prediction, and onset followed a median 6.5 months later. Most clonotypes that expanded in the thyroid above 0.001 also showed up in blood.

RNA transcripts yielded amplified TCR beta CDR3 regions. Primed by the HTBI set, a first-round RT-PCR was run on the TCR CDR3. MiXCR, run by TCRdb on the multiplex PCR reads, gives a single entry per CDR3 protein. The sample includes 600,000 to 700,000 distinct CDR3 sequences, around 15% seen only once; the top ten take over 3.5%. Clinical symptoms, serum thyroxine, TRAb, thyroid ultrasound and orbital computed tomography informed diagnoses. Germline lookup yields CDR1 SGHTA and CDR2 FQGNSA. The junction had 2 bases not matched to a gene; V was cut back by 1 base and J by 3 bases. The CDR3 covers 15 residues.

V and J are TRBV7-2 and TRBJ1-1; 10 bases are a match to TRBD1. The TCR was taken from a woman in her thirties or forties with Graves' ophthalmopathy. Specimen: blood. CDR3 amino acids: CASSLGGTGDTEAFF. CDR3 coding DNA: TGTGCCAGCAGCTTAGGCGGGACAGGGGACACTGAAGCTTTCTTT.